The following is a T cell receptor beta chain sequence with its context. The sample is drawn from a study of control samples from healthy donors and cancer patients. There are 12 residues in the CDR3. Deletions cut 5 bases from V and 6 bases from J, with 7 bases between. Clones were sequenced by immunoSEQ multiplex PCR, and TCRdb holds only the in-frame ones, with some missing. The sample has fewer than 65,000 clones; 75% to 85% are singletons. Sequencing input: blood. The rearrangement uses TRBV12-3 or TRBV12-4 and TRBJ1-4; D unresolved. This sequence originates from a man aged 70-80 years in good health. For the CDR3, the DNA is TGTGCCAGCAGTCAAATCGATGAAAAACTGTTTTTT. This encodes CASSQIDEKLFF.